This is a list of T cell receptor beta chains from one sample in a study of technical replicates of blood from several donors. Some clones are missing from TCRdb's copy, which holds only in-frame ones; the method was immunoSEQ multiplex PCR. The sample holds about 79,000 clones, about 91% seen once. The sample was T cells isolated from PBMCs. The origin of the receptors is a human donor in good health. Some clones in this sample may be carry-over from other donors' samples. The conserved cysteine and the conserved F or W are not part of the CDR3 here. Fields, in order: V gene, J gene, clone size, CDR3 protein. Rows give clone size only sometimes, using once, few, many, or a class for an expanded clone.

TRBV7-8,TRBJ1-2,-,ASSQRQGAYYGYT
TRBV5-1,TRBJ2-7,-,ASSLGWDSLTYEQY
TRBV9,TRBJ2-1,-,ASSVGGTTFEQF
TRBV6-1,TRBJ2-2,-,ASSEQPGASTGELF
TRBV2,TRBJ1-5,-,ASKEESNQPQH
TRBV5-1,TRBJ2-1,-,ASSTGLAGAYNEQF
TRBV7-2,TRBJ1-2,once,ASSFARGGAGYGYT
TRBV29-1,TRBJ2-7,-,SVDRGPDYEQY
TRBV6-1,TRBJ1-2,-,ASSHHRSYT
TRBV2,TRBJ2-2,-,ASSAWQGASNTGELF
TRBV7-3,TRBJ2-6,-,ASSRGGSTGNSGANVLT
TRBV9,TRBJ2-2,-,ASSTRDWGELF
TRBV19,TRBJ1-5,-,ASSIDFLSQPQH
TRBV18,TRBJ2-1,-,ASSPGTPNEQF
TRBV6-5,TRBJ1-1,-,ASSYLRQGNTEAF
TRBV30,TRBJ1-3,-,AWSVQGGNTIY
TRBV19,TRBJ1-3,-,ASSPHHGDRELVNTIY
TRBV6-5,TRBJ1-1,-,ASRTGVEDTEAF
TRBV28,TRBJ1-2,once,ASRTLGAGITYGYT
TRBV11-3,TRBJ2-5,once,ASSLSGNQETQY
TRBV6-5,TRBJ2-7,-,ATTGTPIEQY
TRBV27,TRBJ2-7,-,ASSLSTGTGRFFSYEQY
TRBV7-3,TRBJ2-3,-,ASSLMGLAGGRGTQY
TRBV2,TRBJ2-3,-,ASSGWTSGRGTDTQY
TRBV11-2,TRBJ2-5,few,ASSPGGLYQETQY
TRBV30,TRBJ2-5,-,AWSGTLPETQY
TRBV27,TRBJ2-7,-,ASSLSYYRLAGYEQY
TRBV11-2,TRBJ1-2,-,ASSPSRGTSYGYT